Each of the 5 T cell receptor beta chains below was sequenced from the same sample in a study of blood T cell repertoires in COVID-19. The data were produced by immunoSEQ multiplex PCR, yet TCRdb's version contains in-frame clones alone and is incomplete. Of over 250,000 clones in the sample, around 84% were seen once. The sample consisted of PBMCs or T cells enriched from blood (not recorded which). These TCRs come from a man aged 30 to 45 with acute COVID-19.

The chain combines TRBV4-1 with TRBJ1-2, with D maybe TRBD1 (5 bases). The CDR3 has 19 amino acids. Trimming cost V 0 bases and J 6 bases, with 26 bases left between them. Germline CDR1 MGHRA, CDR2 YSYEKL. The CDR3 nucleotides are TGCGCCAGCAGCCAAGATCGAAACGGGGGGGAACCGAACCGAAATGGCTACACCTTC. This sequence encodes CASSQDRNGGEPNRNGYTF.

The chain joins TRBV27 to TRBJ1-4, with 7 positions matching TRBD1. V trimming: 6 bases; J trimming: 3 bases; junction bases outside the gene matches: 10. The CDR3 covers 16 residues. The germline V gene has CDR1 MNHEY and CDR2 SMNVEV (reference sequence). The CDR3 spells CASREEKGAANEKLFF. The DNA of the CDR3 is TGTGCCAGCAGAGAAGAAAAGGGGGCAGCTAATGAAAAACTGTTTTTT.

This clone came up once. This chain connects TRBV19 to TRBJ1-1; no clear D. CDR1 LNHDA and CDR2 SQIVND come from the germline V gene (reference sequence). This CDR3 is built from 15 residues. The ends were cut back, 7 bases at V and 0 bases at J, with 15 bases in the middle. The CDR3 region is CASKLTESMNTEAFF. The CDR3 DNA sequence: TGTGCCAGTAAGCTCACGGAGAGCATGAACACTGAAGCTTTCTTT.

This clone was picked up one time. The V call is TRBV7-9, the J call TRBJ1-1; TRBD1 matches at 8 bases. The V segment lost 5 bases and the J segment 4 bases; nucleotides outside the gene matches: 12. The CDR3 sequence is 16 residues long. Germline values: CDR1 SEHNR, CDR2 FQNEAQ (reference sequence). The DNA of the CDR3 is TGTGCCAGCAGCACCGACGGACAGGGTTTATCCACTGAAGCTTTCTTT. This translates into CASSTDGQGLSTEAFF. The full variable domain, in which reference TRBV7-9 and TRBJ1-1 provide the parts outside the CDR3, is DTGVSQNPRHKITKRGQNVTFRCDPISEHNRLYWYRQTLGQGPEFLTYFQNEAQLEKSRLLSDRFSAERPKGSFSTLEIQRTEQGDSAMYLCASSTDGQGLSTEAFFGQGTRLTVV.

This sequence joins TRBV6-1 and TRBJ2-7; tentative D call: TRBD1 (5 bases). Trimming cost V 2 bases and J 5 bases, with 16 bases left between them. CDR1 MNHNS and CDR2 SASEGT come from the germline V gene. The CDR3 runs 15 residues. CDR3 nucleotides: TGTGCCAGCAGTGAACTCCCAGGGATTAAGGACGAGCAGTACGTC. Its translation is CASSELPGIKDEQYV.